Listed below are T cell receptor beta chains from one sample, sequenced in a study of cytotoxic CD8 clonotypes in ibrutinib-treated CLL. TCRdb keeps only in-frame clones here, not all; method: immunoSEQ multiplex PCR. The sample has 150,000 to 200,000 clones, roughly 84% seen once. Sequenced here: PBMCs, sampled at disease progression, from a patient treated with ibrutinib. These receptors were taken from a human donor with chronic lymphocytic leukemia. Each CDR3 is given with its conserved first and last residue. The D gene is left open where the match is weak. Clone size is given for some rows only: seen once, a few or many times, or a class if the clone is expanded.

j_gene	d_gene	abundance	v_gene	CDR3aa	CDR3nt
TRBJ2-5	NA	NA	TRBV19	CASSMFGETQYF	TGTGCCAGTAGTATGTTTGGCGAGACCCAGTACTTC
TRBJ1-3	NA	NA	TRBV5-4	CASSPGGSLRGNTIYF	TGTGCCAGCAGCCCAGGTGGGAGTTTAAGAGGAAACACCATATATTTT
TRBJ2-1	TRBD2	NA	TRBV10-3	CAISDFAGLAGSSYNEQFF	TGTGCCATCAGTGATTTCGCCGGGCTAGCGGGAAGCTCCTACAATGAGCAGTTCTTC
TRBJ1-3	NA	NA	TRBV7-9	CASSNSGSGNTIYF	TGTGCCAGCAGTAATTCAGGGTCTGGAAACACCATATATTTT
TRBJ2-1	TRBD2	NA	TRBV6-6	CASSYTGGIYNEQFF	TGTGCCAGCAGTTACACGGGAGGAATTTACAATGAGCAGTTCTTC
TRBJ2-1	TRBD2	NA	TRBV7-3	CASSPRVVAGPDSYNEQFF	TGTGCCAGCAGCCCCAGGGTGGTAGCGGGCCCCGATTCCTACAATGAGCAGTTCTTC
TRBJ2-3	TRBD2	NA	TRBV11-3	CASSLDAGGDTQYF	TGTGCCAGCAGCTTAGACGCGGGGGGAGATACGCAGTATTTT
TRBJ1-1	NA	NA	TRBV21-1	CASSNPRRAQGAFF	TGTGCCAGCAGCAACCCAAGGAGGGCCCAGGGAGCTTTCTTT
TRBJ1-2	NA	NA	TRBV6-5	CASSYLDSPNYGYTF	TGTGCCAGCAGTTACCTGGACAGCCCTAACTATGGCTACACCTTC
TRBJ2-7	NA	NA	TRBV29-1	CSVRGAHEQYF	TGCAGCGTTAGGGGGGCCCACGAGCAGTACTTC
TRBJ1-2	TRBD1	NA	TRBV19	CASSWGQGLNYGYTF	TGTGCCAGTAGTTGGGGACAGGGCCTGAACTATGGCTACACCTTC
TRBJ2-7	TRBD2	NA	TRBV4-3	CASSQGAGGPWEQYF	TGCGCCAGCAGCCAAGGAGCGGGAGGGCCGTGGGAGCAGTACTTC
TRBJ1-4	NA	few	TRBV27	CASGGSATNEKLFF	TGTGCCAGCGGGGGTTCCGCAACTAATGAAAAACTGTTTTTT
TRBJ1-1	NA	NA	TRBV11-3	CASSLLKGAGPNTEAFF	TGTGCCAGCAGCTTATTGAAAGGGGCAGGACCGAACACTGAAGCTTTCTTT
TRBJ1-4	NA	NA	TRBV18	CASSPAVSVTNEKLFF	TGTGCCAGCTCACCGGCAGTATCTGTGACTAATGAAAAACTGTTTTTT
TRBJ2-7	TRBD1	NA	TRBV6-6	CASSPGTGLHEQYF	TGTGCCAGCAGTCCCGGGACAGGGCTCCACGAGCAGTACTTC
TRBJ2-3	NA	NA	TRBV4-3	CASSQDHGPSTDTQYF	TGCGCCAGCAGCCAAGATCATGGACCTAGCACAGATACGCAGTATTTT
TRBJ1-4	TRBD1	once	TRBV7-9	CASSLSPGGGNEKLFF	TGTGCCAGCAGCTTATCCCCAGGGGGCGGAAATGAAAAACTGTTTTTT
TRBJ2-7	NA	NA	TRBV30	CAWETGPYEQYF	TGTGCCTGGGAAACAGGGCCCTACGAGCAGTACTTC
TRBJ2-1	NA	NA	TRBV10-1	CASSDPTGDTKAHEQFF	TGCGCCAGCAGTGACCCAACCGGGGACACAAAGGCTCATGAGCAGTTCTTC
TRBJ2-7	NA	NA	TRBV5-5	CASSLTRMAYEQYF	TGTGCCAGCAGCTTGACCAGGATGGCCTACGAGCAGTACTTC
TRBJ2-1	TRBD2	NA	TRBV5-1	CASSLRLAGLGEQFF	TGCGCCAGCAGCTTGAGACTAGCGGGACTGGGTGAGCAGTTCTTC
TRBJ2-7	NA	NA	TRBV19	CASSVRDTYEQYF	TGTGCCAGTAGTGTCCGGGACACCTACGAGCAGTACTTC
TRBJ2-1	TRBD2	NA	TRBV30	CAWTTSGISGNEQFF	TGTGCCTGGACGACTAGCGGGATTTCTGGCAATGAGCAGTTCTTC
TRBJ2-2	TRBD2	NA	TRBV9	CASSVTSSGISTGELFF	TGTGCCAGCAGCGTCACGTCTAGCGGGATAAGCACCGGGGAGCTGTTTTTT
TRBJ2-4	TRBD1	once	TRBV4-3	CASSQDFVQGVLLAKNIQYF	TGCGCCAGCAGCCAAGATTTTGTACAGGGGGTACTACTAGCCAAAAACATTCAGTACTTC
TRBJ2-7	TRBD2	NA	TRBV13	CASSLGAPGGEQYF	TGTGCCAGCAGCTTAGGGGCCCCGGGAGGTGAGCAGTACTTC
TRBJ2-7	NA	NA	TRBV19	CASSIQGSSYEQYF	TGTGCCAGTAGTATACAGGGCAGCTCCTACGAGCAGTACTTC
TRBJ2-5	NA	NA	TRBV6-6	CASSRGRGQETQYF	TGTGCCAGCAGCCGCGGCAGGGGCCAAGAGACCCAGTACTTC
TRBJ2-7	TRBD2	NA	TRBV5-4	CASSPGGGMTYEQYF	TGTGCCAGCAGCCCCGGGGGGGGGATGACCTACGAGCAGTACTTC
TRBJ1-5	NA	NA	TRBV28	CASSLIAQPQHF	TGTGCCAGCAGTCTAATAGCGCAGCCCCAGCATTTT
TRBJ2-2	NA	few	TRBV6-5	CASSYVFTGAGELFF	TGTGCCAGCAGTTATGTATTCACGGGCGCCGGGGAGCTGTTTTTT
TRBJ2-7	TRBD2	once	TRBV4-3	CASSHLAGGLSSYEQYF	TGCGCCAGCAGCCATCTAGCGGGAGGTTTGAGCTCCTACGAGCAGTACTTC
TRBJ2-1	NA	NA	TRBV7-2	CASSLATEQFF	TGTGCCAGCAGCTTAGCGACTGAGCAGTTCTTC
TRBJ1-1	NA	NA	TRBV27	CASSVHGPVGSEAFF	TGTGCCAGCAGTGTTCACGGCCCCGTGGGGTCTGAAGCTTTCTTT
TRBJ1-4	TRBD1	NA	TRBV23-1	CASSPGQGANSPNEKLFF	TGCGCCAGCAGTCCAGGACAGGGGGCTAATAGTCCTAATGAAAAACTGTTTTTT
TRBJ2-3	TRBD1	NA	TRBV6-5	CASNAGGIDTQYF	TGTGCCAGCAACGCAGGGGGCATAGATACGCAGTATTTT
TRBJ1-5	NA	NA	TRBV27	CASSWVGETNQPQHF	TGTGCCAGCAGTTGGGTCGGGGAAACCAATCAGCCCCAGCATTTT
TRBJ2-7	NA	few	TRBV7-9	CASINNDRPTYEQYF	TGTGCCAGCATCAACAACGACAGACCCACCTACGAGCAGTACTTC
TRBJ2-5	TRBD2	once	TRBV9	CASSVTTSGSTETQYF	TGTGCCAGCAGCGTAACCACTAGCGGGAGTACGGAGACCCAGTACTTC
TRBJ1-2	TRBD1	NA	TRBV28	CASSLDRGQYGYTF	TGTGCCAGCAGTTTGGACAGGGGACAGTATGGCTACACCTTC
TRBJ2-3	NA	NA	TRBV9	CASSALESDTDTQYF	TGTGCCAGCAGCGCCCTAGAATCGGACACAGATACGCAGTATTTT
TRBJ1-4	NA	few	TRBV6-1	CASSTEGNNEKLFF	TGTGCCAGCAGTACAGAGGGCAATAATGAAAAACTGTTTTTT
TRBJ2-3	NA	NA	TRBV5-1	CASSLGQLTDTQYF	TGCGCCAGCAGCTTGGGTCAGCTCACAGATACGCAGTATTTT
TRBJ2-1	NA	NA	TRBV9	CASSVSWRDHSGEQFF	TGTGCCAGCAGCGTATCGTGGCGGGATCATTCCGGTGAGCAGTTCTTC
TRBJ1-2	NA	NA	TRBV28	CASSLFAPVRANYGYTF	TGTGCCAGCAGTTTATTCGCCCCAGTTAGAGCTAACTATGGCTACACCTTC
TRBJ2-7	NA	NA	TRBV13	CASSLGHSSNYEQYF	TGTGCCAGCAGCTTGGGGCACTCATCGAACTACGAGCAGTACTTC
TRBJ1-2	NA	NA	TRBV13	CASSSRTARDYTF	TGTGCCAGCAGCTCGCGGACAGCCCGGGACTACACCTTC
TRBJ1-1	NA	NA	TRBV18	CASSPGLSNTEAFF	TGTGCCAGCTCACCAGGCCTTTCGAACACTGAAGCTTTCTTT
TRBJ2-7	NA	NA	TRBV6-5	CASIRYEQYF	TGTGCCAGCATCCGGTACGAGCAGTACTTC
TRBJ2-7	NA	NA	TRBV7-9	CASSHGGGGSYEQYF	TGTGCCAGCAGCCATGGGGGAGGGGGCTCCTACGAGCAGTACTTC